This TCR beta chain was observed in a study of T and B cells in COVID-19 patients. Study-level information: COVID-19 patients gave peripheral blood either during active infection or after recovery.

By proportion, this clonotype is medium-sized. Its antigen is as yet unknown. Multiplex PCR with BIOMED2 TRB-A/B primer pools amplified TRB rearrangements. TCRdb reanalysed the multiplex PCR reads using MiXCR and keeps one entry per CDR3 protein. The sample has some 2,100 distinct CDR3 sequences, around a quarter seen once. Each TRB amplification used about 230-550 ng of genomic DNA from blood. Study results and limitations: Clonality of TRB repertoires was high in active COVID-19; recovery brought above-healthy diversity and richness. The recovered cohort had more than 2,000 exclusive TCR clusters, including over 30 low generation probability clusters. No sequencing was yet done of CD4+, regulatory or CD8+ subsets, or of SARS-CoV-2-responsive or tetramer+ sorted cells.

The V end was cut by 6 bases, the J end by 11 bases, with 22 bases between. Germline V gene lookup returns CDR1 MNHEY and CDR2 SVGAGI. CDR3 length: 14 residues. The source material was blood. The chain recombines TRBV6-5 with TRBJ1-2; weak D call: TRBD1 (5 bases). This TCR was recovered from a human donor with active COVID-19. The CDR3 protein is CASSRDPQDLLYTF. For the CDR3, the DNA is TGTGCCAGCAGCCGAGACCCACAGGATCTGCTTTACACCTTC.